What follows are 20 T cell receptor beta chains derived from one specimen sequenced in a study of T cell responses to AZD1222 COVID-19 vaccine. Profiling relied on immunoSEQ multiplex PCR, and the TCRdb table lists in-frame clones only, not all of them. Of under 110,000 clones listed, about 92% are singletons. The sample here was peripheral blood, taken 28 days after the second AZD1222 dose. These receptors were collected from an adult who received the AZD1222 COVID-19 vaccine.

V gene TRBV12-3 or TRBV12-4 combines with J gene TRBJ1-1, with D unresolved. With 5 bases removed from V and 6 bases from J, the gap between germline ends came to 7 bases. The CDR3 spans 11 residues. The CDR3 DNA sequence: TGTGCCAGCAGTCTCAGCCCTGAAGCTTTCTTT. This codes for CASSLSPEAFF.

V gene TRBV5-1 combines with J gene TRBJ2-2, with TRBD2 as a possible D gene (5 bases). V lost 0 bases and J lost 0, with 12 bases in between. CDR1 and CDR2 from the germline V gene are SGHRS and YFSETQ. The CDR3 has 17 residues. The CDR3 sequence: CASSLDAVGTNTGELFF. The CDR3 region has the DNA TGCGCCAGCAGCTTGGATGCGGTCGGGACGAACACCGGGGAGCTGTTTTTT.

The chain has TRBV7-9 and TRBJ1-2; D is perhaps TRBD1 (5 bases). Germline values: CDR1 SEHNR, CDR2 FQNEAQ (reference sequence). Deletions cut 5 bases from V and 2 bases from J, with 15 bases between. This CDR3 region has 15 residues. DNA of the CDR3: TGTGCCAGCAGCCCCTCACTACAGGACAACTATGGCTACACCTTC. This sequence encodes CASSPSLQDNYGYTF.

The rearrangement links TRBV24-1 to TRBJ2-3; no definite D call. This CDR3 has 14 residues. The V gene lost 4 bases and the J gene lost 5 bases, with 12 bases spanning the gap. Per germline, CDR1 KGHDR and CDR2 SFDVKD. The CDR3: CATSDHPGQDTQYF. CDR3 DNA sequence: TGTGCCACCAGTGACCACCCTGGTCAAGATACGCAGTATTTT.

The rearrangement uses TRBV4-1 and TRBJ2-5; no clear D. Germline V CDR1 and CDR2: MGHRA, YSYEKL. This CDR3 region has 16 residues. The ends were cut back, 1 base at V and 0 bases at J, with 12 bases in the middle. In DNA, the CDR3 is TGCGCCAGCAGCCAAGGACATCAAGCGTACCAAGAGACCCAGTACTTC. This codes for CASSQGHQAYQETQYF.

This sequence joins TRBV10-3 and TRBJ2-5; D is unresolved. V lost 2 bases and J 1 base, leaving 5 bases between the germline ends. CDR3 length: 13 residues. Germline-derived CDR1 and CDR2 are ENHRY and SYGVKD. As DNA, the CDR3 is TGTGCCATCAGTGAGGGCTTCCAAGAGACCCAGTACTTC. It yields the protein CAISEGFQETQYF.

The table lists this clone with a count of one. V is TRBV7-6 and J is TRBJ2-6, with a weak D call TRBD1 (6 bases). CDR3 length: 17 residues. Per the germline V gene, CDR1 is SGHVS and CDR2 is FNYEAQ. Trimming took 5 bases from V and 0 from J, leaving 14 bases between them. CDR3 sequence reads: CASSLTGSISGANVLTF. In DNA form, the CDR3 reads TGTGCCAGCAGCCTTACAGGGAGTATCTCTGGGGCCAACGTCCTGACTTTC. Drawing the rest from reference TRBV7-6 and TRBJ2-6, the complete variable domain is GAGVSQSPRYKVTKRGQDVALRCDPISGHVSLYWYRQALGQGPEFLTYFNYEAQQDKSGLPNDRFSAERPEGSISTLTIQRTEQRDSAMYRCASSLTGSISGANVLTFGAGSRLTVL.

The rearrangement uses TRBV5-1 and TRBJ2-1, with D perhaps matching TRBD2 (5 bases). From germline, CDR1 is SGHRS and CDR2 YFSETQ. The V end lost 6 bases, the J end lost 2 bases, and 12 bases lay between the germline ends. The CDR3 runs to 14 residues. CDR3 sequence: CASTERIPYNEQFF. CDR3 nucleotides: TGCGCCAGCACAGAGCGGATCCCCTACAATGAGCAGTTCTTC.

The V gene is TRBV18, the J gene TRBJ1-6, with 9 bases lining up with TRBD1. After removal of 3 bases from V and 10 bases from J, the junction contained 16 bases not matched to a gene. This CDR3 contains 18 residues. Germline loops: CDR1 KGHSH, CDR2 LQKENI. CDR3 sequence: CASSPLPVGTGIRSPLHF. CDR3 bases: TGTGCCAGCTCACCCCTTCCGGTAGGGACAGGGATTCGGTCACCCCTCCACTTT.

The chain combines TRBV18 with TRBJ2-7; 7 bases line up with TRBD1. CDR3 length equals 13 residues. The trim removed 3 bases at V and 6 bases at J, leaving 5 bases unmatched. Looked up from germline, CDR1 is KGHSH and CDR2 is LQKENI. The CDR3 coding sequence is TGTGCCAGCTCACCCGGGGCAGGGGGCGAGCAGTACTTC. Residues: CASSPGAGGEQYF.

This clone was recorded only once. The chain employs TRBV5-1 and TRBJ2-7; D is ambiguous. Germline assignment: CDR1 SGHRS and CDR2 YFSETQ. V lost 2 bases, J lost 0 bases, and 9 bases lay in between. The CDR3 runs to 14 residues. CDR3 protein: CASSFLGSSYEQYF. CDR3 DNA sequence: TGCGCCAGCAGCTTTCTCGGCAGCTCCTACGAGCAGTACTTC.

The V gene is TRBV18, the J gene TRBJ1-1, with no clear D. Trimming took off 6 bases at V and 0 bases at J, with 8 bases between the two ends. This CDR3 has 13 amino acids. Germline V gene lookup returns CDR1 KGHSH and CDR2 LQKENI. The CDR3 protein is CASSPDLNTEAFF. The CDR3, as DNA: TGTGCCAGCTCCCCGGACCTGAACACTGAAGCTTTCTTT.

The chain links TRBV9 to TRBJ2-2; 7 positions match TRBD2. With V trimmed by 2 bases and J by 1 base, 2 bases remained unmatched. CDR1 and CDR2 (germline): SGDLS, YYNGEE. The length of the CDR3 is 15 residues. CDR3 DNA: TGTGCCAGCAGCGTTGGCGGGGGGAACACCGGGGAGCTGTTTTTT. This translates into CASSVGGGNTGELFF.

This rearrangement joins TRBV6-5 to TRBJ2-5; TRBD2 might be the D (6 bases). CDR3 length: 14 residues. Trimming pared 2 bases from V and 4 bases from J, leaving 11 bases between. Germline assignment: CDR1 MNHEY and CDR2 SVGAGI. The CDR3 sequence: CASSYNGGGETQYF. The CDR3 nucleotides read TGTGCCAGCAGTTACAACGGGGGAGGAGAGACCCAGTACTTC.

The chain is built from TRBV12-3 or TRBV12-4 and TRBJ2-1, with D unresolved. The CDR3 loop spans 12 amino acids. V was clipped by 0 bases and J by 7 bases, with 4 bases between them. CDR3 region: CASSLAPNEQFF. Written as DNA, the CDR3 is TGTGCCAGCAGTTTAGCACCAAATGAGCAGTTCTTC.

V usage is TRBV7-2 and J usage is TRBJ1-6; D gene ambiguous. The V and J ends lost 5 bases and 7 bases respectively, with 12 bases between them. CDR1 and CDR2 (germline): SGHTA, FQGNSA. This CDR3 spans 14 amino acids. CDR3 region: CASSNTTRNSPLHF. The CDR3 DNA reads TGTGCCAGCAGCAACACCACCCGGAATTCACCCCTCCACTTT. Looking up the rest from reference TRBV7-2 and TRBJ1-6 gives the full variable domain: GAGVSQSPSNKVTEKGKDVELRCDPISGHTALYWYRQSLGQGLEFLIYFQGNSAPDKSGLPSDRFSAERTGGSVSTLTIQRTQQEDSAVYLCASSNTTRNSPLHFGNGTRLTVT.

The chain is built from TRBV7-2 and TRBJ1-2; 7 bases fit TRBD1. Germline V gives CDR1 SGHTA, CDR2 FQGNSA. V dropped 5 bases and J dropped 0; count of bases not matched to a gene: 9. This CDR3 comprises 16 residues. CDR3 in amino acids: CASSPVRGTANYGYTF. In DNA, the CDR3 is TGTGCCAGCAGCCCTGTCAGGGGGACAGCTAACTATGGCTACACCTTC.

This clone was observed a single time. The J gene is TRBJ1-1, the V gene TRBV6-5; no clear D gene. Per the germline V gene, CDR1 is MNHEY and CDR2 is SVGAGI. V was clipped by 7 bases and J by 4 bases, with 13 bases between them. The CDR3 length is 13 residues. The CDR3 spells CASTSFVGTEAFF. The DNA of the CDR3 is TGTGCCAGCACTTCGTTCGTAGGCACTGAAGCTTTCTTT.

The V gene is TRBV6-5, the J gene TRBJ1-3; D call uncertain. Trimming removed 3 bases from V and 0 bases from J, with 9 bases in between. In germline, CDR1 is MNHEY, CDR2 SVGAGI. The CDR3 totals 15 residues. This CDR3 reads CASSYGFHSGNTIYF. In DNA form, the CDR3 reads TGTGCCAGCAGTTATGGATTTCACTCTGGAAACACCATATATTTT.

This chain connects TRBV7-9 to TRBJ2-7; 7 positions match TRBD1. Trimming removed 4 bases from V and 1 base from J; junction bases left unmatched: 4. The CDR3 spans 14 residues. CDR1 SEHNR and CDR2 FQNEAQ come from the germline V gene (reference sequence). The CDR3 is CASSSWTGSYEQYF. The CDR3 DNA follows: TGTGCCAGCAGCTCATGGACAGGTTCCTACGAGCAGTACTTC.